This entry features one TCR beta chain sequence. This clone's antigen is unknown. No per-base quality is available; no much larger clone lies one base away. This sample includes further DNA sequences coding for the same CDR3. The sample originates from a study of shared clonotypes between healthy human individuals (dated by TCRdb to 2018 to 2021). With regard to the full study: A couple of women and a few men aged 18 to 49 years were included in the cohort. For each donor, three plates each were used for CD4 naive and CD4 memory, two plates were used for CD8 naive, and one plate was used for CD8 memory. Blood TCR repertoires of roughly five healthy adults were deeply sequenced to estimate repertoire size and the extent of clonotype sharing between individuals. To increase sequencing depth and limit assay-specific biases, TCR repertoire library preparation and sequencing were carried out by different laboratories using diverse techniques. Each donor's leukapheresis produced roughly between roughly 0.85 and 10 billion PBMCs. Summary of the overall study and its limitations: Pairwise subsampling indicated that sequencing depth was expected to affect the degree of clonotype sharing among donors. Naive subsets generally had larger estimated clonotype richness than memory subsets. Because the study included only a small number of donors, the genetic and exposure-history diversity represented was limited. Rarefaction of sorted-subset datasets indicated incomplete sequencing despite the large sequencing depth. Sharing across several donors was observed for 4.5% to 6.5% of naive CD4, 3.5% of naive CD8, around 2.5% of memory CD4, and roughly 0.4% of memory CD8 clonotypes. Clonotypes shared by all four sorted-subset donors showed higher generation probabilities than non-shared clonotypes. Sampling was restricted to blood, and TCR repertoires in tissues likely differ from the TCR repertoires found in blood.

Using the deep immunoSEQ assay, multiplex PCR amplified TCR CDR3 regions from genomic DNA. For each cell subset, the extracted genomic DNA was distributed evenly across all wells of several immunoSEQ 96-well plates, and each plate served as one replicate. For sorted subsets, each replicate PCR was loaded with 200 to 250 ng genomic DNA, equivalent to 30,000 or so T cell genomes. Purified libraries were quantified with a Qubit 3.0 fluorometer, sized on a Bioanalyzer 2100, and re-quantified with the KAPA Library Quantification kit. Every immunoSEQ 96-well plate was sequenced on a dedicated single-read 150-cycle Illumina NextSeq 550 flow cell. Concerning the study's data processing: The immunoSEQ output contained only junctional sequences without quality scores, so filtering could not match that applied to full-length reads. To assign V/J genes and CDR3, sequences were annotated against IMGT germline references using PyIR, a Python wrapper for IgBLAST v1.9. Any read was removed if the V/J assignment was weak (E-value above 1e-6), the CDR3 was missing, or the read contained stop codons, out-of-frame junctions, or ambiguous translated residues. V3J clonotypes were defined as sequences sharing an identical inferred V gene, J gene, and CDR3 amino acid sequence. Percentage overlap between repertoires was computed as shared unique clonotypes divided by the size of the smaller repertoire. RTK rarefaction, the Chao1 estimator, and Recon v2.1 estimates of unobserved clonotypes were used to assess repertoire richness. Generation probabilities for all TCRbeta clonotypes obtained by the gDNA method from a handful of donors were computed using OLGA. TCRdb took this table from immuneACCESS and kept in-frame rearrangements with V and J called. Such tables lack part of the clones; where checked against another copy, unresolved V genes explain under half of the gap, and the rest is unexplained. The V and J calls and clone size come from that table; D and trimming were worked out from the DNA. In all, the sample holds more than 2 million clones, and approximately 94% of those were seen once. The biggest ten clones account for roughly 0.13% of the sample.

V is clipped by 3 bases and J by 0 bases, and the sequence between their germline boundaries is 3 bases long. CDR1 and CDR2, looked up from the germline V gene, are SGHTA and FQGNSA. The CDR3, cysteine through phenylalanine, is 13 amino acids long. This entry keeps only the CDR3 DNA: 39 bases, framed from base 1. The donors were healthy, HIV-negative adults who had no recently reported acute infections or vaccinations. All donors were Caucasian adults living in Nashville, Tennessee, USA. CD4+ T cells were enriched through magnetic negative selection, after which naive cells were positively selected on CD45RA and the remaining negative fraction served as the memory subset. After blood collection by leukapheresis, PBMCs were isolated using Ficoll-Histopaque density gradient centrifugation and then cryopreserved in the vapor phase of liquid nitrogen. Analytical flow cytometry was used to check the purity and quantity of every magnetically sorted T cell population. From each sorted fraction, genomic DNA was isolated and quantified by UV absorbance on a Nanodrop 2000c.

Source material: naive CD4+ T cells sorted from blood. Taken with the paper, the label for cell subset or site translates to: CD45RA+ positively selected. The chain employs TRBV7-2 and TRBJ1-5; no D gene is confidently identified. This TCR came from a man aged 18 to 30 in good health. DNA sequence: TGTGCCAGCAGCTTCAATAGCAATCAGCCCCAGCATTTT. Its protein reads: CASSFNSNQPQHF.